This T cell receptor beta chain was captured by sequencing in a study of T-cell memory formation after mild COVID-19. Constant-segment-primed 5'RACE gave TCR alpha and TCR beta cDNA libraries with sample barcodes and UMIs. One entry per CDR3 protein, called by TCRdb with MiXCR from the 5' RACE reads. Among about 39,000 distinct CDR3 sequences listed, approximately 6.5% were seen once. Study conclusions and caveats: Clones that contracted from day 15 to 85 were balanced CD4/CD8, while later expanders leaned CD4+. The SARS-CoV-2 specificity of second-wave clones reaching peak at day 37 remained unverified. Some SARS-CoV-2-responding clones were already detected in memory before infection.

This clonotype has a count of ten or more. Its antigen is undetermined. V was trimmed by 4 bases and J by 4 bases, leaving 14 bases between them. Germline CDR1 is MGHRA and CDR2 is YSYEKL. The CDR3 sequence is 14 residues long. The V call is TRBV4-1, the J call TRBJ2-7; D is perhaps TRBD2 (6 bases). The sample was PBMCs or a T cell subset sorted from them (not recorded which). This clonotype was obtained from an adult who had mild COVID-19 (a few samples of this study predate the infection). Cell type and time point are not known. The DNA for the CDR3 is TGCGCCAGCAGCCGCGGAGGAGGGGTATACGAGCAGTACTTC. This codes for CASSRGGGVYEQYF.